The table lists the clone carrying this TCR beta chain with a few counts. Its antigen is currently unknown. The data stem from a study of T cell repertoires in cytomegalovirus infection. This CDR3 has 16 amino acids. Germline V gene data show CDR1 as SGHAT and CDR2 as FQNNGV. V was trimmed by 5 bases and J by 0 bases, leaving 14 bases between them. TCRdb reprocessed the reads with MiXCR, giving one entry per CDR3 protein. The sample includes about 740,000 distinct CDR3 sequences, about 33% of them seen just once. The sample in question was cultured PBMCs, obtained from culture after CMV antigen stimulation. The TCR was taken from a human donor in good health (CMV status not recorded). Some clones in this sample may be carry-over from other donors' samples. The chain uses TRBV11-2 and TRBJ2-4; D may match TRBD1 or TRBD2 (6 bases each). The CDR3 loop reads CASSGGGSIAKNIQYF. Written as DNA, the CDR3 is TGTGCCAGCAGCGGAGGGGGATCTATAGCCAAAAACATTCAGTACTTC.